These 24 T cell receptor beta chains originate from one sample sequenced in a study of cytomegalovirus exposure and HLA in healthy donors. A multiplex PCR was run with 60 Vbeta primers and 13 Jbeta primers. Sequencing was performed with immunoSEQ multiplex PCR; in TCRdb, only in-frame clones are kept and a portion is missing. This sample carries fewer than 250,000 clones, roughly 73% of them seen once, and the ten largest clones take approximately 2%. The sequencing sample was made of PBMCs. These receptor sequences come from a young woman in good health and CMV-seropositive.

This sequence joins TRBV5-1 and TRBJ2-3; D is unclear. Trimming removed 3 bases at V and 2 bases at J, with 13 bases between. Germline lookup yields CDR1 SGHRS and CDR2 YFSETQ. There are 15 residues in the CDR3. As DNA, the CDR3 is TGCGCCAGCAGCTGGAAACAGTTTCCCACAGATACGCAGTATTTT. This gives the protein CASSWKQFPTDTQYF.

The rearrangement links TRBV30 to TRBJ1-3; 7 positions match TRBD1. The CDR3 loop spans 17 amino acids. CDR1 is GTSNPN and CDR2 is SVGIG in the germline V gene (reference sequence). V was pared by 1 base and J by 4 bases, with 13 bases of the junction left unmatched. The CDR3 loop is CAWSAPGQRKVGNTIYF. The CDR3 bases are TGTGCCTGGAGTGCTCCGGGACAGCGGAAGGTGGGAAACACCATATATTTT.

This sequence joins TRBV28 and TRBJ1-2; possible D gene TRBD1, 6 bases. CDR3 size: 12 residues. Germline loops: CDR1 MDHEN, CDR2 SYDVKM. The germline V and J ends were trimmed by 10 bases and 7 bases, with 16 bases remaining between them. The CDR3 loop is CATTGSYTGYTF. DNA for the CDR3: TGTGCCACTACAGGGTCTTACACTGGCTACACCTTC.

The chain has TRBV7-2 and TRBJ2-1, with D possibly being TRBD2 (6 bases). Trimming stripped 3 bases from V and 12 bases from J, with 12 bases between. The CDR3 contains 12 residues. The germline V gene has CDR1 SGHTA and CDR2 FQGNSA. In DNA form, the CDR3 reads TGTGCCAGCAGCTTGGGACTGGGTGCGCAGTTCTTC. Its translation is CASSLGLGAQFF.

This sequence joins TRBV5-1 and TRBJ1-1; 8 positions agree with TRBD1. The CDR3 has 21 residues. Germline trimming cut 0 bases from V and 1 base from J; bases unmatched to any gene: 20. Germline CDR1 is SGHRS and CDR2 is YFSETQ. The DNA for the CDR3 is TGCGCCAGCAGCTTGGTGGCAGGGGGCTACCCACCTACCTATTCGAACACTGAAGCTTTCTTT. It specifies CASSLVAGGYPPTYSNTEAFF.

The V and J genes are TRBV5-1 and TRBJ2-2; 8 bases agree with TRBD2. J gave up 2 bases and V 2 bases, and 5 bases lay outside the gene matches. CDR3 length equals 16 residues. Germline lookup yields CDR1 SGHRS and CDR2 YFSETQ. This CDR3 is CASSFSGKGNTGELFF. CDR3 bases: TGCGCCAGCAGCTTTAGCGGGAAAGGAAACACCGGGGAGCTGTTTTTT.

This chain uses TRBV28 with TRBJ1-4; D gene uncertain. Germline V gives CDR1 MDHEN, CDR2 SYDVKM. The CDR3 sequence is 14 residues long. Trimming pared 5 bases from V and 4 bases from J, leaving 11 bases between. CDR3 in amino acids: CASSPATSNEKLFF. CDR3 sequence (DNA): TGTGCCAGCAGTCCCGCTACTAGTAATGAAAAACTGTTTTTT.

The chain combines TRBV15 with TRBJ1-2; possible D gene TRBD1, 5 bases. CDR3 length: 16 residues. The V gene lost 0 bases and the J gene lost 5 bases, with 16 bases spanning the gap. Germline loops: CDR1 LNHNV, CDR2 YYDKDF (reference sequence). The CDR3 protein is CATSRDLLAGRYGYTF. The CDR3 nucleotides are TGTGCCACCAGCAGAGATCTCCTGGCAGGGCGGTATGGCTACACCTTC.

The rearrangement links TRBV7-9 to TRBJ2-7; tentatively, D is TRBD1 (6 bases). The V end lost 0 bases, the J end lost 0 bases, and 9 bases lay between the germline ends. CDR1 is SEHNR and CDR2 is FQNEAQ in the germline V gene (reference sequence). CDR3 length equals 15 residues. For the CDR3, the DNA is TGTGCCAGCAGCTTAGCCCGGGACACCTCCTACGAGCAGTACTTC. Translating it yields CASSLARDTSYEQYF.

The CDR3: CASRTKTGGIRDTQYF. The DNA for the CDR3 is TGTGCCAGCAGGACAAAGACAGGGGGCATTAGAGATACGCAGTATTTT. This sequence joins TRBV28 and TRBJ2-3, with 10 bases matching TRBD1. From germline, CDR1 is MDHEN and CDR2 SYDVKM. V lost 6 bases and J lost 5; bases outside the gene matches: 11. This CDR3 spans 16 amino acids.

The chain joins TRBV18 to TRBJ2-7; D is unresolved. Trimming removed 1 base at V and 4 bases at J, with 17 bases between. Germline V lookup: CDR1 KGHSH, CDR2 LQKENI. CDR3 length: 16 residues. The CDR3 loop reads CASSPQWVAVGYEQYF. CDR3 DNA: TGTGCCAGCTCACCACAATGGGTCGCGGTGGGTTACGAGCAGTACTTC.

The chain couples TRBV4-3 to TRBJ2-3; a weak D match, TRBD2 (5 bases). The length of the CDR3 is 14 residues. Germline lookup yields CDR1 LGHNA and CDR2 YSLEER. Trimming took off 5 bases at V and 3 bases at J, with 12 bases between the two ends. The CDR3 nucleotides are TGCGCCAGCAGCTATTATTCGGGGACAGATACGCAGTATTTT. Protein product: CASSYYSGTDTQYF.

The chain combines TRBV28 with TRBJ2-4; TRBD2 is a possible D gene (6 bases). The CDR3 spans 13 residues. V lost 6 bases, J lost 3 bases, and 9 bases lay in between. Per the germline V gene, CDR1 is MDHEN and CDR2 is SYDVKM. The CDR3 region is CASSGGSKNIQYF. The CDR3 DNA reads TGTGCCAGCAGCGGGGGTAGCAAAAACATTCAGTACTTC.

This clone is a singleton in its sample. J is TRBJ2-2 and V is TRBV28; D might be TRBD1 (8 bases). CDR3 length: 14 amino acids. Trimming pared 7 bases from V and 6 bases from J, leaving 15 bases between. Germline V gene sequence: CDR1 MDHEN, CDR2 SYDVKM. DNA for the CDR3: TGTGCCAGCAACCAACAGGGGGGGGCCGGGGAGCTGTTTTTT. It encodes CASNQQGGAGELFF.

The chain uses TRBV6-1 and TRBJ1-2; 9 bases agree with TRBD1. Looked up from germline, CDR1 is MNHNS and CDR2 is SASEGT. With V trimmed by 3 bases and J by 2 bases, 7 bases remained unmatched. The CDR3 length is 16 residues. The CDR3 sequence: CASSEGFGTGNYGYTF. For the CDR3, the DNA is TGTGCCAGCAGTGAGGGTTTCGGGACAGGGAACTATGGCTACACCTTC.

The genes are TRBV4-2 and TRBJ2-3; 8 positions match TRBD2. With V trimmed by 1 base and J by 3 bases, 6 bases remained unmatched. The CDR3 is 16 residues long. Per germline, CDR1 LGHNA and CDR2 YNFKEQ. CDR3 nucleotides: TGTGCCAGCAGCCAAGTGGCCAGCGGGAGAACAGATACGCAGTATTTT. Translated: CASSQVASGRTDTQYF.

V is TRBV19 and J is TRBJ1-5; TRBD1 agrees at 8 bases. Germline CDR1 and CDR2: LNHDA and SQIVND (reference sequence). The CDR3 loop spans 17 amino acids. The trim removed 4 bases at V and 5 bases at J, leaving 13 bases unmatched. CDR3 residues: CASSRKGQGARDQPQHF. The CDR3 DNA follows: TGTGCCAGTAGTAGGAAAGGCCAGGGGGCGAGGGATCAGCCCCAGCATTTT.

The V gene is TRBV28, the J gene TRBJ2-3, with 9 bases matching TRBD1. Germline CDR1 and CDR2: MDHEN and SYDVKM. V lost 7 bases and J lost 7; bases outside the gene matches: 12. The CDR3 is made up of 15 amino acids. CDR3 loop: CASIPRDREGNTQYF. For the CDR3, the DNA is TGTGCCAGCATACCACGGGACAGGGAAGGAAATACGCAGTATTTT.

The chain carries TRBV2 and TRBJ1-5; tentatively, D is TRBD1 (5 bases). Germline V gene sequence: CDR1 SNHLY, CDR2 FYNNEI. The CDR3 is 19 amino acids. Trimming pared 4 bases from V and 5 bases from J, leaving 27 bases between. The CDR3 here is CASSGSTDPSRVGDQPQHF. In nucleotides, the CDR3 is TGTGCCAGCAGTGGTTCGACAGACCCTTCGCGTGTAGGGGATCAGCCCCAGCATTTT.

V is TRBV9 and J is TRBJ2-1, with 7 bases fitting TRBD2. The CDR3 is 15 residues long. Per germline, CDR1 SGDLS and CDR2 YYNGEE. The junction had 5 bases not matched to a gene; V was cut back by 4 bases and J by 1 base. The CDR3, as DNA: TGTGCCAGCAGCCCTTCTAGCGGATCCTACAATGAGCAGTTCTTC. Encoded protein: CASSPSSGSYNEQFF.

This chain connects TRBV7-9 to TRBJ2-1; 8 bases are a match to TRBD2. This CDR3 has 16 amino acids. Trimming removed 8 bases from V and 1 base from J; junction bases left unmatched: 10. Germline CDR1 is SEHNR and CDR2 is FQNEAQ (reference sequence). CDR3 nucleotide sequence: TGTGCCAGCCCCCGGGGGGGACTGGGGTCCTACAATGAGCAGTTCTTC. This encodes CASPRGGLGSYNEQFF.

The chain employs TRBV30 and TRBJ2-7, with a tentative D call TRBD1 (6 bases). Germline loops: CDR1 GTSNPN, CDR2 SVGIG (reference sequence). V was clipped by 0 bases and J by 5 bases, with 17 bases between them. The CDR3 loop spans 15 amino acids. The CDR3 DNA is TGTGCCTGGAGTGTACGGGTAGGCAGGGGCAACGAGCAGTACTTC. This codes for CAWSVRVGRGNEQYF.

The V gene is TRBV5-1, the J gene TRBJ1-2, with 10 bases lining up with TRBD1. J lost 8 bases, V lost 4 bases, and 5 bases had no gene match. The CDR3 totals 13 residues. Per germline, CDR1 SGHRS and CDR2 YFSETQ. The CDR3 DNA reads as TGCGCCAGCAGCCTAACGACAGGGGGCGGCTACACCTTC. Translated, it gives CASSLTTGGGYTF. Full variable domain (outside the CDR3, taken from reference TRBV5-1 and TRBJ1-2): KAGVTQTPRYLIKTRGQQVTLSCSPISGHRSVSWYQQTPGQGLQFLFEYFSETQRNKGNFPGRFSGRQFSNSRSEMNVSTLELGDSALYLCASSLTTGGGYTFGSGTRLTVV.

The chain carries TRBV10-2 and TRBJ1-5, with TRBD1 identical over 7 bases. CDR1 and CDR2 from the germline V gene are WSHSY and SAAADI. The CDR3 is made up of 14 amino acids. After removal of 4 bases from V and 7 bases from J, the junction contained 7 bases not matched to a gene. For the CDR3, the DNA is TGCGCCAGCAGTGTCGCCCAGGGGGGACAGCCCCAGCATTTT. Translating it yields CASSVAQGGQPQHF.